Sequencing of this T cell receptor beta chain was carried out in a study of T-cell reconstitution after alpha-beta-depleted transplantation in children. Preparation of the TCRbeta library involved a method that used unique molecular identifiers. In TCRdb, the PCR reads were re-called with MiXCR into one record per CDR3 protein. This table has 300,000 to 350,000 distinct CDR3 sequences, around 15% appearing once. Trimming removed 6 bases at V and 4 bases at J, with 21 bases between. The germline CDR1 and CDR2 sequences are MDHEN and SYDVKM. There are 16 residues in the CDR3. Source: PBMCs, mostly from graft donor cells, taken 360 days after TCRalphabeta/CD19-depleted stem cell transplant. The J gene is TRBJ1-1, the V gene TRBV28; D possibly corresponds to TRBD1 (5 bases). This sequence was found in a male patient under 10 years old who had a stem cell transplant for acute lymphoblastic leukemia, so the T cells may come from the graft donor. The DNA for the CDR3 is TGTGCCAGCAGCCGAGGGGCGTTTACAGTAGGCACTGAAGCTTTCTTT. Its translation is CASSRGAFTVGTEAFF.